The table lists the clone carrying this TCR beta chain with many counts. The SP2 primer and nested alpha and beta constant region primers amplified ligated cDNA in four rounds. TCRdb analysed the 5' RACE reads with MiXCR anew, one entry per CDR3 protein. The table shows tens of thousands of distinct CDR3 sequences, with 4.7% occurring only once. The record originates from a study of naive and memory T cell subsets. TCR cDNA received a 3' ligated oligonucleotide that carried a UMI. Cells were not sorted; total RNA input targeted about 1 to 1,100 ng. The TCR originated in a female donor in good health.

The CDR3 sequence: CSGGGGYNQPQHF. For the CDR3, the DNA is TGCAGCGGGGGTGGGGGCTACAATCAGCCCCAGCATTTT. The V gene is TRBV29-1, the J gene TRBJ1-5; maybe TRBD1 (6 bases). The CDR3 covers 13 residues. Trimming removed 7 bases at V and 3 bases at J, with 13 bases between. In germline, CDR1 is SQVTM, CDR2 ANQGSEA.